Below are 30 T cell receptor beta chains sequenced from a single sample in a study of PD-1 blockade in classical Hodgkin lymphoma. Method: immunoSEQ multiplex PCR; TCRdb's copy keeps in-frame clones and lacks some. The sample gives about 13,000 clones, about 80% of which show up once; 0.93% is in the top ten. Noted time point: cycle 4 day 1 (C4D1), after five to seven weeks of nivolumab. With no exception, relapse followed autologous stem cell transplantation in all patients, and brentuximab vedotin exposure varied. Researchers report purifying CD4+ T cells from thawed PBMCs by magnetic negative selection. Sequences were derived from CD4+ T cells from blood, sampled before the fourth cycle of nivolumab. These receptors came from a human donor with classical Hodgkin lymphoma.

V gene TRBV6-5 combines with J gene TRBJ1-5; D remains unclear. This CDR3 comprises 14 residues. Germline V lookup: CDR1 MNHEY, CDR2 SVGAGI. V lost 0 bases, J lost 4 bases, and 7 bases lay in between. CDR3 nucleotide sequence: TGTGCCAGCAGTTACTCGAGAGGAAATCAGCCCCAGCATTTT. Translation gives CASSYSRGNQPQHF.

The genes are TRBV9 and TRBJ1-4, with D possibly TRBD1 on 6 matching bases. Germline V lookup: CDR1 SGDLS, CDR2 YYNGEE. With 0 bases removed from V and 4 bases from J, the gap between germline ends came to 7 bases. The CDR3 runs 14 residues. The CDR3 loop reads CASSVADSNEKLFF. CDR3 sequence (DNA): TGTGCCAGCAGCGTAGCGGACAGTAATGAAAAACTGTTTTTT.

The CDR3 is CASSLGFYPSSYEQYF. For the CDR3, the DNA is TGTGCCAGCAGCTTAGGGTTTTATCCGAGCTCCTACGAGCAGTACTTC. This chain links TRBV7-9 with TRBJ2-7; D gene unclear. CDR3 length: 16 residues. Trimming stripped 1 base from V and 0 bases from J, with 13 bases between. Per germline, CDR1 SEHNR and CDR2 FQNEAQ (reference sequence).

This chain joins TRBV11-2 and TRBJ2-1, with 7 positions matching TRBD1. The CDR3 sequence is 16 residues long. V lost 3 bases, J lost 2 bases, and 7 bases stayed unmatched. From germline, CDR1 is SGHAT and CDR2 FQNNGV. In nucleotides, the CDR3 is TGTGCCAGCAGCTTTTCTAGGCAGGGGGCCTACAATGAGCAGTTCTTC. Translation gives CASSFSRQGAYNEQFF.

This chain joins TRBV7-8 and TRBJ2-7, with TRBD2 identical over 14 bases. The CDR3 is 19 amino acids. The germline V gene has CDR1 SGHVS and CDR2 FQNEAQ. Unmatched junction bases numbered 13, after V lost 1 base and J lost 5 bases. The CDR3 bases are TGTGCCAGCAGCTTAGAATCGACTAGCGGGAGGGCCCCGAGGGACGAGCAGTACTTC. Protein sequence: CASSLESTSGRAPRDEQYF.

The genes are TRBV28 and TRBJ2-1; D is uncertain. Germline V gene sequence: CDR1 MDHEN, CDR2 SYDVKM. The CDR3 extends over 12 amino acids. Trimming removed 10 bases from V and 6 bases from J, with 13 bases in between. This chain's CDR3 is CAIITPANEQFF. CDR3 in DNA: TGTGCCATAATCACCCCGGCCAATGAGCAGTTCTTC.

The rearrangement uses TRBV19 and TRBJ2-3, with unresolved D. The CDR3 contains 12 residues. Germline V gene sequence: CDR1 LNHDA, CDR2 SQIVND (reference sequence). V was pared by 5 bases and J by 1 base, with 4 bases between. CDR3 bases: TGTGCCAGTAGTTTCGGCACAGATACGCAGTATTTT. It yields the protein CASSFGTDTQYF. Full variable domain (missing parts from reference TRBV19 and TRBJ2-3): DGGITQSPKYLFRKEGQNVTLSCEQNLNHDAMYWYRQDPGQGLRLIYYSQIVNDFQKGDIAEGYSVSREKKESFPLTVTSAQKNPTAFYLCASSFGTDTQYFGPGTRLTVL.

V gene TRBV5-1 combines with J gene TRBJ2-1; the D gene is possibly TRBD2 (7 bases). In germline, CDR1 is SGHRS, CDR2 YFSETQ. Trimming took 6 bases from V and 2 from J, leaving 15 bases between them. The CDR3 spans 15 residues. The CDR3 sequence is CASTLGAGAYNEQFF. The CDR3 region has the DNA TGCGCCAGCACTCTGGGGGCGGGAGCCTACAATGAGCAGTTCTTC.

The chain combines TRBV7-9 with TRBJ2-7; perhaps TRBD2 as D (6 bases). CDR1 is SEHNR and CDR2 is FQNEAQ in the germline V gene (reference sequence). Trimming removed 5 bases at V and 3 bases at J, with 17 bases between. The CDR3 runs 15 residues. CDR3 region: CASSRTSTSYYEQYF. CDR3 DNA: TGTGCCAGCAGCCGCACCTCGACTAGTTACTACGAGCAGTACTTC.

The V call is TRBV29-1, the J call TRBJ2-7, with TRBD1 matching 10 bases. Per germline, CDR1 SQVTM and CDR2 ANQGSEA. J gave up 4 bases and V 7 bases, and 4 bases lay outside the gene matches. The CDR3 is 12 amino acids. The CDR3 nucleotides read TGCAGCGCGACAGGGGGCGGGTACGAGCAGTACTTC. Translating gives CSATGGGYEQYF.

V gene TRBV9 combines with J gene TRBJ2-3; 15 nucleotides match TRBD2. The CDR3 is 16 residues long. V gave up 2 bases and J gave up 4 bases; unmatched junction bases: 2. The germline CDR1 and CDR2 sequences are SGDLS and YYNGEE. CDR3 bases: TGTGCCAGCAGCGTGGGACTAGCGGGGGGCGCAGATACGCAGTATTTT. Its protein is CASSVGLAGGADTQYF. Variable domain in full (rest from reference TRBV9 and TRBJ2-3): DSGVTQTPKHLITATGQRVTLRCSPRSGDLSVYWYQQSLDQGLQFLIQYYNGEERAKGNILERFSAQQFPDLHSELNLSSLELGDSALYFCASSVGLAGGADTQYFGPGTRLTVL.

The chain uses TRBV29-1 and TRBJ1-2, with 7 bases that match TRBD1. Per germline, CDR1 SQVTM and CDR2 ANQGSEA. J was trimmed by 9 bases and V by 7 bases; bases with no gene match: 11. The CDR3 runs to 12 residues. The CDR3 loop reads CSAELYRGRYTF. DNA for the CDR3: TGCAGCGCTGAGCTTTACAGGGGTCGCTACACCTTC.

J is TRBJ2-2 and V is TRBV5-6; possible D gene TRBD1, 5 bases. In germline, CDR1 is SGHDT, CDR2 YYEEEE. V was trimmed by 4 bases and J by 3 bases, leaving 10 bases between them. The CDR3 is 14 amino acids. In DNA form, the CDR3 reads TGTGCCAGCAGCGCGGACACGTACACCGGGGAGCTGTTTTTT. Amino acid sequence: CASSADTYTGELFF. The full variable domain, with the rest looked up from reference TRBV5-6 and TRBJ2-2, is DAGVTQSPTHLIKTRGQQVTLRCSPKSGHDTVSWYQQALGQGPQFIFQYYEEEERQRGNFPDRFSGHQFPNYSSELNVNALLLGDSALYLCASSADTYTGELFFGEGSRLTVL.

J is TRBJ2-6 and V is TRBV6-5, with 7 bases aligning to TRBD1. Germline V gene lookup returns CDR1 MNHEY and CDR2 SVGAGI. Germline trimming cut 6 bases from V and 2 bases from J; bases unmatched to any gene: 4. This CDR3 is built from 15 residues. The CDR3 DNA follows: TGTGCCAGCAGACCGCAGGGGGCTGGGGCCAACGTCCTGACTTTC. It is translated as CASRPQGAGANVLTF.

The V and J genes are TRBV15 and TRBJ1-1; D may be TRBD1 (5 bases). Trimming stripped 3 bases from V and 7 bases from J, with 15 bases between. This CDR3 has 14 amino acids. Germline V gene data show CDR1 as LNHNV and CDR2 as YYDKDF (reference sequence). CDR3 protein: CATSSVGTDLEAFF. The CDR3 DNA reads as TGTGCCACCAGCAGCGTTGGGACCGACCTTGAAGCTTTCTTT.

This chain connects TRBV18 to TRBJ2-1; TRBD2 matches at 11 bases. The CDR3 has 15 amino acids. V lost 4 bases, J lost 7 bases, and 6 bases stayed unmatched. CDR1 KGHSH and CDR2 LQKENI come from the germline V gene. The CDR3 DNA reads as TGTGCCAGCTCACTAGCGGGAGGGGCTAGGAATGAGCAGTTCTTC. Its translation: CASSLAGGARNEQFF. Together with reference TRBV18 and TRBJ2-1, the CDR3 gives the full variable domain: NAGVMQNPRHLVRRRGQEARLRCSPMKGHSHVYWYRQLPEEGLKFMVYLQKENIIDESGMPKERFSAEFPKEGPSILRIQQVVRGDSAAYFCASSLAGGARNEQFFGPGTRLTVL.

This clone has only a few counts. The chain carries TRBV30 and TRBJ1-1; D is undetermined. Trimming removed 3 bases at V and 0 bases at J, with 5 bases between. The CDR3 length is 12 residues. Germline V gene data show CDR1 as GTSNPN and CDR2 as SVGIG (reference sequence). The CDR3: CAWSQLNTEAFF. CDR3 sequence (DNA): TGTGCCTGGAGCCAGCTGAACACTGAAGCTTTCTTT.

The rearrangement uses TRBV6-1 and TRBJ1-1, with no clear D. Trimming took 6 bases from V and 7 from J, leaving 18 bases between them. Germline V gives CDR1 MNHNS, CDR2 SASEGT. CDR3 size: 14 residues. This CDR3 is CASRQGSAVREAFF. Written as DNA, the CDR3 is TGTGCCAGCAGACAAGGCAGTGCGGTCCGTGAAGCTTTCTTT.

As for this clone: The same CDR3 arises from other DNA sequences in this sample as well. In nucleotides, the CDR3 is TGTGCCAGCAGTGCCCTGACACCAGGTACTGAAGCTTTCTTT. Translated, it gives CASSALTPGTEAFF. This chain connects TRBV2 to TRBJ1-1; D gene uncertain. This CDR3 has 14 amino acids. Germline CDR1 and CDR2: SNHLY and FYNNEI. V was pared by 4 bases and J by 5 bases, with 14 bases between. The whole variable domain, remainder taken from reference TRBV2 and TRBJ1-1, is EPEVTQTPSHQVTQMGQEVILRCVPISNHLYFYWYRQILGQKVEFLVSFYNNEISEKSEIFDDQFSVERPDGSNFTLKIRSTKLEDSAMYFCASSALTPGTEAFFGQGTRLTVV.

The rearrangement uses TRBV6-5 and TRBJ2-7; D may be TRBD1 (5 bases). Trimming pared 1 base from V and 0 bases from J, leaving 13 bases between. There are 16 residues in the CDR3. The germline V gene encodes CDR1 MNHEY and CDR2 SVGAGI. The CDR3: CASSYLTDASSYEQYF. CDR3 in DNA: TGTGCCAGCAGTTACTTGACAGATGCAAGCTCCTACGAGCAGTACTTC.

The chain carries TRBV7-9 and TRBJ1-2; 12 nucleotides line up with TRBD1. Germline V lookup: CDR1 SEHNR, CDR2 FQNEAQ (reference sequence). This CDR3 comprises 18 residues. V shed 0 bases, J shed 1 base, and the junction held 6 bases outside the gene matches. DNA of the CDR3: TGTGCCAGCAGCTTAGCCGGGACAGGGGGCGCGGGTAACTATGGCTACACCTTC. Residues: CASSLAGTGGAGNYGYTF.

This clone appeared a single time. The CDR3 bases are TGTGCCACCAGGAGGGCGCAGTTCTATGGCTACACCTTC. Protein sequence: CATRRAQFYGYTF. The chain combines TRBV19 with TRBJ1-2; no reliable D call. This CDR3 has 13 residues. CDR1 is LNHDA and CDR2 is SQIVND in the germline V gene (reference sequence). V was shortened by 10 bases and J by 4 bases, with 16 bases between the two germline ends. The whole variable domain, filled in from reference TRBV19 and TRBJ1-2, reads DGGITQSPKYLFRKEGQNVTLSCEQNLNHDAMYWYRQDPGQGLRLIYYSQIVNDFQKGDIAEGYSVSREKKESFPLTVTSAQKNPTAFYLCATRRAQFYGYTFGSGTRLTVV.

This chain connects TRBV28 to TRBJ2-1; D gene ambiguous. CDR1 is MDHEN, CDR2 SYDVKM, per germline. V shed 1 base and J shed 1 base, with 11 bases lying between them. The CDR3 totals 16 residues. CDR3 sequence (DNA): TGTGCCAGCAGTTTATTGCTCCTGCAGTCCTACAATGAGCAGTTCTTC. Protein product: CASSLLLLQSYNEQFF.

The CDR3 is CSVAGGGGSGGYTF. The CDR3 bases are TGCAGCGTGGCAGGGGGCGGGGGTTCGGGAGGCTACACCTTC. The V and J genes are TRBV29-1 and TRBJ1-2, with 8 bases that match TRBD1. V was pared by 6 bases and J by 8 bases, with 14 bases of the junction left unmatched. Germline V gene data show CDR1 as SQVTM and CDR2 as ANQGSEA. The CDR3 has 14 amino acids.

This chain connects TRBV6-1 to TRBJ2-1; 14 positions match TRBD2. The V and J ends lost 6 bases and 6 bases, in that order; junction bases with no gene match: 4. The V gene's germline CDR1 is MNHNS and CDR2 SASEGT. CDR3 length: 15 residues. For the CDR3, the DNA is TGTGCCAGCAGCGGGACTAGCGGGAGACGCAATGAGCAGTTCTTC. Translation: CASSGTSGRRNEQFF.

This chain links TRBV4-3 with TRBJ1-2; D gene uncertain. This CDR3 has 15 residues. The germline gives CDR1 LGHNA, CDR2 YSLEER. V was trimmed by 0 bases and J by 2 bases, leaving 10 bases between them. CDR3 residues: CASSQDRSLNYGYTF. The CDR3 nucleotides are TGCGCCAGCAGCCAAGATCGAAGCCTGAACTATGGCTACACCTTC.

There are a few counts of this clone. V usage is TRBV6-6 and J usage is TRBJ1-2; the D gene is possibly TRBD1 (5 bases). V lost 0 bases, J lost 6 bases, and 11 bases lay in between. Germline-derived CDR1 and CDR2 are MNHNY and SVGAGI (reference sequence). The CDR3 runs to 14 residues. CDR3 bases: TGTGCCAGCAGTTACTCTTCGGGGGAGGATGGCTACACCTTC. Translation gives CASSYSSGEDGYTF.

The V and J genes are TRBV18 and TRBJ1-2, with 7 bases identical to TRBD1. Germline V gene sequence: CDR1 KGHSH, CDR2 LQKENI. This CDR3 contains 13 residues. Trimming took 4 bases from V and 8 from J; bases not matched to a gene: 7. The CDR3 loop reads CASSRDSLDGYTF. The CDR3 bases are TGTGCCAGCTCACGGGACAGCCTTGACGGCTACACCTTC.

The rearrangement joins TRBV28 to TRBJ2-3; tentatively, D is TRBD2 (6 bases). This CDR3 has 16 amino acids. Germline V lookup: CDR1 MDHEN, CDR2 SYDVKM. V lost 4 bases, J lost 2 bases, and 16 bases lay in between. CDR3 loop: CASSYPPQRATDTQYF. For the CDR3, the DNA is TGTGCCAGCAGTTACCCCCCCCAGCGGGCCACAGATACGCAGTATTTT.

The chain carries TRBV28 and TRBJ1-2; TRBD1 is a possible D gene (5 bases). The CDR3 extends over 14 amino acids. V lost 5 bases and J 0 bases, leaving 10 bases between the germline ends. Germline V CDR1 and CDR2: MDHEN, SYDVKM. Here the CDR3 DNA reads TGTGCCAGCAGTCGGGGCATAGCTAACTATGGCTACACCTTC. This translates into CASSRGIANYGYTF.